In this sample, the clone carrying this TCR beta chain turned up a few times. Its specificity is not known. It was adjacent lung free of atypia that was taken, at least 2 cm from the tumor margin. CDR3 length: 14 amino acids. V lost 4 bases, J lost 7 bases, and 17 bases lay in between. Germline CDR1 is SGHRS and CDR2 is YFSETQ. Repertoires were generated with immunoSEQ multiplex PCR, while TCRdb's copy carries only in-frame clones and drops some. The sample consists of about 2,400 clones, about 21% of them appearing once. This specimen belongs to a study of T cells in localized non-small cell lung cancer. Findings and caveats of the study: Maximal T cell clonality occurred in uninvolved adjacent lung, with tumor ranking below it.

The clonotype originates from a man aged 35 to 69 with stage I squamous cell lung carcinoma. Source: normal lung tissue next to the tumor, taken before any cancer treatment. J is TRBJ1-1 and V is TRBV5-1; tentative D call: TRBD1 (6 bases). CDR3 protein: CASSQGRKEGEAFF. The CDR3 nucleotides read TGCGCCAGCAGCCAGGGGCGAAAGGAGGGTGAAGCTTTCTTT.